This T cell receptor beta chain was identified in a study of CD8 T cells in ankylosing spondylitis. At least ten counts were recorded for this clonotype. The antigen remains undetermined. With V trimmed by 1 base and J by 6 bases, 6 bases remained unmatched. CDR3 length equals 16 residues. Germline V CDR1 and CDR2: SGDLS, YYNGEE. Notes on the study in general: Within ankylosing spondylitis blood, a TCR beta motif made up of eight highly homologous variants appeared to be characteristic. Both synovial fluid and blood in reactive arthritis had previously been reported to carry some motif variants.

TCRdb independently ran MiXCR on the 5' RACE reads; one entry per CDR3 protein. The sample holds 200,000 to 250,000 distinct CDR3 sequences; 10% to 13% are singletons and the top ten take 20% to 25%. This TCR was recovered from a male donor with ankylosing spondylitis or in good health (not recorded which). Sequences were obtained from blood, either unsorted or a sorted T cell fraction (not recorded which). The rearrangement uses TRBV9 and TRBJ2-3; 12 nucleotides agree with TRBD2. CDR3 sequence: CASSVLLAGGKDTQYF. In DNA form, the CDR3 reads TGTGCCAGCAGCGTATTACTAGCGGGGGGAAAGGATACGCAGTATTTT.